Listed below are T cell receptor beta chains from one sample, sequenced in a study of blood T cell repertoires in COVID-19. TCRdb's copy holds only in-frame clones and misses some; the assay was immunoSEQ multiplex PCR. The sample consists of 100,000 or so clones, approximately 80% of them appearing once. Sample: peripheral blood. Receptors originate from a man between 65 and 85 years old with active or convalescent COVID-19. CDR3s include the opening cysteine and the closing phenylalanine or tryptophan. Each record gives: J gene, D gene, V gene, clone size, CDR3 DNA, CDR3 protein. D genes are given only for firm matches. Clone size is stated in some rows and not others, as once, few, many or a class when expanded.

TRBJ1-1	TRBD1	TRBV10-3	-	TGTGCCATCAGGAGACAGGGGGAAGGAACTGAAGCTTTCTTT	CAIRRQGEGTEAFF
TRBJ2-3	TRBD2	TRBV28	-	TGTGCCAGCAGCTCCACGCTAGCGGGGGGGCTGGGTACGCAGTATTTT	CASSSTLAGGLGTQYF
TRBJ2-2	-	TRBV11-3	-	TGTGCCAGCAGCTTAGGGGACTTCGGGGAGCTGTTTTTT	CASSLGDFGELFF
TRBJ1-2	-	TRBV3-1/TRBV3-2	few	TGTGCCAGCAGCCAAGACCCCGGGGGTGGCTACACCTTC	CASSQDPGGGYTF
TRBJ1-2	-	TRBV5-1	-	TGCGCCAGCAGCTCTTCGACAGGCAACTATGGCTACACCTTC	CASSSSTGNYGYTF
TRBJ1-2	-	TRBV6-2/TRBV6-3	-	TGTGCCAGCAGTATCCGGGGACAAAGAGATGGCTACACCTTC	CASSIRGQRDGYTF
TRBJ1-5	TRBD1	TRBV15	once	TGTGCCACCAGCGCCCGACAGGGTAAAAGTCAGCCCCAGCATTTT	CATSARQGKSQPQHF
TRBJ1-1	-	TRBV27	-	TGTGCCAGCAGCCCTAGGGGAAAGAACACTGAAGCTTTCTTT	CASSPRGKNTEAFF
TRBJ2-1	TRBD2	TRBV30	few	TGTGCCTGGAGCCGACCTACTAGCGGAGTGACGTGGGAGCAGTTCTTC	CAWSRPTSGVTWEQFF
TRBJ2-7	-	TRBV11-2	-	TGTGCCAGCAGCTTCGCCTACGAGCAGTACTTC	CASSFAYEQYF
TRBJ2-1	TRBD1	TRBV2	-	TGTGCCAGCAGCCTTTTCCGGGACAGGGACTACAATGAGCAGTTCTTC	CASSLFRDRDYNEQFF
TRBJ1-4	-	TRBV6-5	-	TGTGCCAGCAGTTACTCGAGGGCTAATGAAAAACTGTTTTTT	CASSYSRANEKLFF
TRBJ1-1	TRBD1	TRBV3-1/TRBV3-2	few	TGTGCCAGCAGCCCCCGGGACAGGAACACTGAAGCTTTCTTT	CASSPRDRNTEAFF